These T cell receptor beta chains were read from a single sample in a study of T cells in Graves' hyperthyroidism and ophthalmopathy. TCRdb reprocessed the multiplex PCR reads via MiXCR and lists one record per CDR3 protein. The data contain under 400,000 distinct CDR3 sequences, about 13% of them seen just once; the ten biggest clones take up around 9.2%. Specimen: blood. These receptors were collected from a woman younger than 35 with Graves' hyperthyroidism. Both conserved end residues are part of each CDR3. The D gene is left open where the match is weak. Where a row states a size, it is once, few, many or the class of an expanded clone; other rows omit it.

j_call d_call clone_size v_call cdr3_nt cdr3_aa
TRBJ2-7 NA many TRBV27 TGTGCCAGCAGTTTCGGCAAAACCTACGAGCAGTACTTC CASSFGKTYEQYF
TRBJ2-3 TRBD2 few TRBV6-1 TGTGCCAGCAGGTGGACTAGCGGGGAGGTGGATACGCAGTATTTT CASRWTSGEVDTQYF
TRBJ1-2 NA NA TRBV7-8 TGTGCCAGCAGCTTAGAGGGACGGGCGGGAGCTCCTGGGGGCTACACCTTC CASSLEGRAGAPGGYTF
TRBJ2-5 TRBD2 NA TRBV7-2 TGTGCCAGTAGTATAAGCGGGGGGGCTCGCGAGACCCAGTACTTC CASSISGGARETQYF
TRBJ2-7 TRBD1 few TRBV9 TGTGCCAGCAGCTCCCGACAGGGGGCCTACGAGCAGTACTTC CASSSRQGAYEQYF
TRBJ2-1 NA NA TRBV5-1 TGCGCCAGCAGCTTGGCCGGAGGGGACGGAATCTACAATGAGCAGTTCTTC CASSLAGGDGIYNEQFF
TRBJ1-5 TRBD1 few TRBV28 TGTGCCAGCAGACTACCCGACAGGGCAGACCAGCCCCAGCATTTT CASRLPDRADQPQHF
TRBJ2-1 TRBD2 many TRBV14 TGTGCCAGCAGCCAAGACGGGACTAGCGGCAACAATGAGCAGTTCTTC CASSQDGTSGNNEQFF
TRBJ1-5 NA NA TRBV12-3/TRBV12-4 TGTGCCAGCACCCCAGGGGAATATAGCAATCAGCCCCAGCATTTT CASTPGEYSNQPQHF
TRBJ2-5 TRBD1 many TRBV20-1 TGCAGTGCATTCAGGACAGGGAGCTCTAAAGAGACCCAGTACTTC CSAFRTGSSKETQYF
TRBJ1-2 NA NA TRBV19 TGTGCCAGTAGTGCAGGGGTTCGGACAGCCTATGGCTACACCTTC CASSAGVRTAYGYTF
TRBJ2-1 TRBD2 once TRBV12-3/TRBV12-4 TGTGCCAGCAGCCCGACTAGCGGAACTACCTCCTACAATGAGCAGTTCTTC CASSPTSGTTSYNEQFF
TRBJ2-5 TRBD1 NA TRBV4-3 TGCGCCAGCAGCCGGGGAGACAGGGGATTCGGGACCCAGTACTTC CASSRGDRGFGTQYF
TRBJ2-3 NA many TRBV2 TGTGCCAGCACCAATCCGGGATCTTGGTCGGGGGGCGGGATAGATACGCAGTATTTT CASTNPGSWSGGGIDTQYF
TRBJ2-7 TRBD1 many TRBV19 TGTGCCAGCAGTTTGGACAGGGATTACGAGCAGTACTTC CASSLDRDYEQYF
TRBJ2-1 NA many TRBV6-2/TRBV6-3 TGTGCCAGCAGGCGACTAGTTATTAATGAGCAGTTCTTC CASRRLVINEQFF
TRBJ2-7 NA few TRBV7-9 TGTGCCAGCAGCCCCCCCTCTAGGGGCTACGAGCAGTACTTC CASSPPSRGYEQYF
TRBJ1-3 NA NA TRBV9 TGTGCCAGCAGCGTAGATGGGGGTGGTGGAAACACCATATATTTT CASSVDGGGGNTIYF
TRBJ1-1 NA NA TRBV5-4 TGTGCCAGCAGCCCTCTTGGGGGGCCGGGTACTGAAGCTTTCTTT CASSPLGGPGTEAFF
TRBJ2-7 NA few TRBV19 TGTGCCAGTAGTACGTTAACCGGTACATCCCTTGGGGGCCTATACGAGCAGTACTTC CASSTLTGTSLGGLYEQYF
TRBJ1-1 NA NA TRBV7-2 TGTGCCAGCAGCTTAGCAGGTCGAAATGAAGCTTTCTTT CASSLAGRNEAFF
TRBJ1-2 TRBD1 many TRBV6-2/TRBV6-3 TGTGCCAGCGGGGGACAGCCGAACTATGGCTACACCTTC CASGGQPNYGYTF
TRBJ1-1 NA NA TRBV7-2 TGTGCCAGCAGCTACGCAGAGATCACTGAAGCTTTCTTT CASSYAEITEAFF
TRBJ2-5 TRBD2 many TRBV5-1 TGCGCCAGCAGCGGTGGACTAGCGAAGTTGGAGACCCAGTACTTC CASSGGLAKLETQYF
TRBJ2-1 NA many TRBV7-9 TGTGCCAGCAGCTCGGTCTCTCGGGGCAACAATGAGCAGTTCTTC CASSSVSRGNNEQFF
TRBJ1-2 NA NA TRBV5-1 TGCGCCAGCAGCCCCGAACAGGGCGATTTGTATGGCTACACCTTC CASSPEQGDLYGYTF
TRBJ2-1 TRBD2 many TRBV7-6 TGTGCCAGCAGCTTAGTAGCGGGAGGGCGGGATGAGCAGTTCTTC CASSLVAGGRDEQFF
TRBJ2-7 NA once TRBV5-1 TGCGCCAGCAGCTTAGGGGGAGACACCTCCTACGAGCAGTACTTC CASSLGGDTSYEQYF
TRBJ2-4 TRBD2 NA TRBV12-3/TRBV12-4 TGTGCCAGCAGTCCCCGTCGGCGAAGCGGGGGAAACATTCAGTACTTC CASSPRRRSGGNIQYF
TRBJ2-1 TRBD2 many TRBV20-1 TGCAGTGCTAGAGGGGAGGGCCGGTACAATGAGCAGTTCTTC CSARGEGRYNEQFF
TRBJ1-1 TRBD1 NA TRBV19 TGTGCCAGTAGGATGGACAGGATGAACACTGAAGCTTTCTTT CASRMDRMNTEAFF
TRBJ1-5 NA many TRBV18 TGTGCCAGCTCACCGGAGGGATCGGGAGGCAATCAGCCCCAGCATTTT CASSPEGSGGNQPQHF
TRBJ2-7 TRBD2 NA TRBV20-1 TGCAGTGCTCATAGCGGGGGAGCATTCCACGAGCAGTACTTC CSAHSGGAFHEQYF
TRBJ2-4 TRBD2 NA TRBV27 TGTGCCAGCACCTCCTTTGCCCGACTAGCTAAAAACATTCAGTACTTC CASTSFARLAKNIQYF
TRBJ1-2 NA NA TRBV28 TGTGCCAGCAGTTTAGTGGGGCCTAACCATGGCTACACCTTC CASSLVGPNHGYTF
TRBJ1-5 NA many TRBV20-1 TGCAGTGCTATACAGGGTAGCAATCAGCCCCAGCATTTT CSAIQGSNQPQHF
TRBJ2-1 NA NA TRBV5-6 TGTGCCAGCAGCTGGCAGGCGGGACGTTACAATGAGCAGTTCTTC CASSWQAGRYNEQFF
TRBJ1-3 NA few TRBV7-9 TGTGCCAGCAGCTTCCCTCTTAGCTCTGGAAACACCATATATTTT CASSFPLSSGNTIYF
TRBJ2-7 NA many TRBV3-1 TGTGCCAGCAGCCAATCATTCGGCAGGGGCTACGAGCAGTACTTC CASSQSFGRGYEQYF
TRBJ1-5 TRBD1 NA TRBV7-9 TGTGCCAGCAGCTCCGACAGGGGGAAAAGCAATCAGCCCCAGCATTTT CASSSDRGKSNQPQHF
TRBJ1-2 NA many TRBV18 TGTGCCAGCTCACCACCGCAAGGAGACGCTAACTATGGCTACACCTTC CASSPPQGDANYGYTF
TRBJ2-1 TRBD2 many TRBV27 TGTGCCAGCAGCCCGCCGCGGGGGGGCCACAATGAGCAGTTCTTC CASSPPRGGHNEQFF
TRBJ2-5 NA many TRBV5-1 TGCGCCAGCAGTAACACTCATGGAGAGACCCAGTACTTC CASSNTHGETQYF
TRBJ2-5 NA few TRBV3-1 TGTGCCAGCAGCCAGCCACATGGGACCCAGTACTTC CASSQPHGTQYF
TRBJ2-5 NA many TRBV3-1 TGTGCCAGCAGCCAATCTGAGACCCAGTACTTC CASSQSETQYF
TRBJ1-5 NA NA TRBV29-1 TGCAGCGTTGCGGACGGGGTAATGGGCAATCAGCCCCAGCATTTT CSVADGVMGNQPQHF
TRBJ2-3 NA NA TRBV20-1 TGCAGTGCCAGTACCGAATCAGATACGCAGTATTTT CSASTESDTQYF
TRBJ2-1 NA many TRBV24-1 TGTGCCACGGGGGTGGTCAATGAGCAGTTCTTC CATGVVNEQFF
TRBJ2-2 NA many TRBV28 TGTGCCAGCACACAACAGGGCACCGGGGAGCTGTTTTTT CASTQQGTGELFF